Presented here are 21 T cell receptor beta chains from one specimen sequenced in a study of cytomegalovirus exposure and HLA in healthy donors. Primers: 60 Vbeta forward and 13 Jbeta reverse. The repertoire was sequenced with immunoSEQ multiplex PCR; TCRdb's copy has only in-frame clones and lacks some. The sample has 150,000 to 200,000 clones, roughly four fifths seen once. The sequencing input was PBMCs. These TCRs come from a man in his fifties in good health and CMV-seropositive.

The gene calls are TRBV28 and TRBJ1-5; D is undetermined. The CDR3 runs to 15 residues. V lost 3 bases and J lost 6, with 15 bases in between. Germline CDR1 reads MDHEN; CDR2 reads SYDVKM. CDR3 nucleotides: TGTGCCAGCAGTTTGGTTGGGCCCCAAGCTCAGCCCCAGCATTTT. Its translation is CASSLVGPQAQPQHF.

This clone was counted a single time. J is TRBJ2-2 and V is TRBV7-9; 15 bases align to TRBD2. From germline, CDR1 is SEHNR and CDR2 FQNEAQ (reference sequence). CDR3 size: 19 residues. Trimming took 4 bases from V and 0 from J; bases not matched to a gene: 6. The CDR3 sequence: CASSSWGLAGGANTGELFF. The CDR3 coding sequence is TGTGCCAGCAGCTCGTGGGGACTAGCGGGAGGAGCGAACACCGGGGAGCTGTTTTTT.

The rearrangement links TRBV7-2 to TRBJ2-7; TRBD2 matches 11 bases. Trimming cost V 5 bases and J 0 bases; bases outside gene matches: 3. The germline CDR1 and CDR2 sequences are SGHTA and FQGNSA. CDR3 size: 15 residues. The DNA for the CDR3 is TGTGCCAGCAGCCGGGGACTAGCGGCCTCCTACGAGCAGTACTTC. Encoded protein: CASSRGLAASYEQYF.

CDR3 nucleotide sequence: TGTGCCATCAGTGCGGACAGGGCCTACGAGCAGTACTTC. It encodes CAISADRAYEQYF. The rearrangement joins TRBV10-3 to TRBJ2-7; 8 bases fit TRBD1. Germline lookup yields CDR1 ENHRY and CDR2 SYGVKD. The CDR3 is made up of 13 amino acids. V shed 4 bases, J shed 2 bases, and the junction held 1 base outside the gene matches.

This clone has a single count. The J gene is TRBJ2-2, the V gene TRBV7-9; D remains unclear. The V gene lost 5 bases and the J gene lost 7 bases, with 11 bases spanning the gap. This CDR3 has 13 amino acids. The germline V gene encodes CDR1 SEHNR and CDR2 FQNEAQ (reference sequence). The CDR3 region is CASSQRLGGELFF. DNA of the CDR3: TGTGCCAGCAGCCAGCGACTGGGCGGGGAGCTGTTTTTT.

This clone was seen only once. The chain couples TRBV25-1 to TRBJ1-2; a possible D gene is TRBD1 (6 bases). V was clipped by 8 bases and J by 3 bases, with 16 bases between them. This CDR3 comprises 14 residues. Germline loops: CDR1 MGHDK, CDR2 SYGVNS. In DNA, the CDR3 is TGTGCCAGCCACCCCTTAGGGGGAGACTATGGCTACACCTTC. Protein sequence: CASHPLGGDYGYTF.

V and J are TRBV6-4 and TRBJ2-1; 9 bases map to TRBD1. The CDR3 runs to 14 residues. V trimming: 4 bases; J trimming: 5 bases; junction bases outside the gene matches: 3. Germline V CDR1 and CDR2: MRHNA, SNTAGT. In nucleotides, the CDR3 is TGTGCCAGCAGTGGGACAGGGGAACACAATGAGCAGTTCTTC. As protein: CASSGTGEHNEQFF.

The rearrangement uses TRBV4-3 and TRBJ2-3, with D perhaps matching TRBD2 (6 bases). The germline gives CDR1 LGHNA, CDR2 YSLEER. V was shortened by 1 base and J by 4 bases, with 12 bases between the two germline ends. The CDR3 spans 15 residues. The CDR3 loop is CASSQVIWGADTQYF. The CDR3, as DNA: TGCGCCAGCAGCCAAGTAATATGGGGGGCAGATACGCAGTATTTT.

This CDR3 reads CASSTSGGSYEQYF. In DNA, the CDR3 is TGTGCCAGCAGTACTAGCGGGGGATCCTACGAGCAGTACTTC. The chain is built from TRBV6-6 and TRBJ2-7, with 11 bases lining up with TRBD2. Germline V CDR1 and CDR2: MNHNY, SVGAGI (reference sequence). The J segment lost 1 base and the V segment lost 5 bases, leaving 1 base of the junction unmatched. This CDR3 is 14 amino acids long.

The CDR3 DNA is TGTGCCAGCAGCGGGCCGGGACTAGCGGGAGGGAACTACAATGAGCAGTTCTTC. Protein product: CASSGPGLAGGNYNEQFF. V gene TRBV9 combines with J gene TRBJ2-1, with TRBD2 identical over 16 bases. Unmatched junction bases numbered 6, after V lost 3 bases and J lost 3 bases. The germline V gene encodes CDR1 SGDLS and CDR2 YYNGEE. The CDR3 has 18 residues.

This chain joins TRBV7-2 and TRBJ1-3; D not resolved. The V end lost 5 bases, the J end lost 0 bases, and 8 bases lay between the germline ends. The CDR3 is 14 residues long. Germline assignment: CDR1 SGHTA and CDR2 FQGNSA. Written as DNA, the CDR3 is TGTGCCAGCAGCCACCTTAGCTCTGGAAACACCATATATTTT. Protein sequence: CASSHLSSGNTIYF.

This clone occurred a few times. CDR3 in DNA: TGTGCCAGCAGCTTAAACTACAGGGGGACCGACAATGAGCAGTTCTTC. Translating gives CASSLNYRGTDNEQFF. The chain recombines TRBV13 with TRBJ2-1; TRBD1 matches at 8 bases. The trim removed 2 bases at V and 5 bases at J, leaving 8 bases unmatched. From germline, CDR1 is PRHDT and CDR2 FYEKMQ (reference sequence). The CDR3 has 16 amino acids.

This clone was recorded a few times. V gene TRBV9 combines with J gene TRBJ2-5; 11 bases are shared with TRBD2. The CDR3 spans 16 residues. V gave up 3 bases and J gave up 2 bases; unmatched junction bases: 6. Germline assignment: CDR1 SGDLS and CDR2 YYNGEE. The CDR3 region is CASSAVGTSGQETQYF. CDR3 DNA: TGTGCCAGCAGCGCCGTAGGGACTAGCGGTCAAGAGACCCAGTACTTC.

This chain connects TRBV5-1 to TRBJ2-3; no clear D gene. The CDR3 runs to 14 residues. V lost 2 bases to trimming and J lost 4 bases, with 11 bases between them. Per the germline V gene, CDR1 is SGHRS and CDR2 is YFSETQ. CDR3 region: CASSFPQMPDTQYF. The CDR3 nucleotides are TGCGCCAGCAGCTTTCCTCAGATGCCAGATACGCAGTATTTT.

J is TRBJ1-6 and V is TRBV11-3; 9 bases line up with TRBD1. The CDR3 has 14 residues. Germline V gene lookup returns CDR1 SGHNT and CDR2 YENEEA. V shed 5 bases and J 10 bases; nucleotides not matched to a gene: 6. The CDR3: CASSPWDRASPLHF. The CDR3 DNA sequence: TGTGCCAGCAGCCCCTGGGACAGGGCATCACCCCTCCACTTT.

This clone was recorded only once. The chain has TRBV5-6 and TRBJ1-6; D is possibly TRBD1 (5 bases). CDR3 size: 15 residues. The germline CDR1 and CDR2 sequences are SGHDT and YYEEEE. Trimming removed 0 bases from V and 8 bases from J, with 12 bases in between. In DNA, the CDR3 is TGTGCCAGCAGCTTGGTTCAGGGTCTTGATTCACCCCTCCACTTT. Its translation: CASSLVQGLDSPLHF.

This sequence joins TRBV19 and TRBJ2-7; possibly TRBD2 for D (6 bases). Trimming took 3 bases from V and 0 from J, leaving 18 bases between them. The CDR3 has 17 amino acids. Germline V gene lookup returns CDR1 LNHDA and CDR2 SQIVND (reference sequence). This CDR3 is CASSITSFGVGSYEQYF. As DNA, the CDR3 is TGTGCCAGTAGTATCACTAGCTTCGGGGTTGGCTCCTACGAGCAGTACTTC.

The CDR3 sequence: CASRTSVVHEQYF. CDR3 in DNA: TGTGCCAGCAGAACCAGCGTGGTCCACGAGCAGTACTTC. The V and J genes are TRBV28 and TRBJ2-7; D is unclear. V lost 6 bases, J lost 5 bases, and 14 bases lay in between. Germline V CDR1 and CDR2: MDHEN, SYDVKM. CDR3 size: 13 residues.

The chain carries TRBV28 and TRBJ1-3; D is undetermined. Between the trimmed V and J ends, which lost 4 bases and 1 base, there was a span of 11 bases. The CDR3 is 15 residues long. CDR1 and CDR2 (germline): MDHEN, SYDVKM. The CDR3 sequence is CASSSTGYSGNTIYF. The CDR3 DNA sequence: TGTGCCAGCAGTTCCACCGGTTATTCTGGAAACACCATATATTTT.

The CDR3 protein is CASSLGTGGANGYTF. In nucleotides, the CDR3 is TGTGCCAGCAGTTTGGGAACAGGGGGCGCGAATGGCTACACCTTC. The V and J genes are TRBV28 and TRBJ1-2, with TRBD1 identical over 9 bases. V dropped 3 bases and J dropped 6; count of bases not matched to a gene: 8. Germline V gives CDR1 MDHEN, CDR2 SYDVKM. There are 15 residues in the CDR3.

The DNA of the CDR3 is TGTGCCAGCAGCTTCGGGATCACGGGGGAAGAGACCCAGTACTTC. Amino acids: CASSFGITGEETQYF. This chain links TRBV7-9 with TRBJ2-5, with a weak D call TRBD2 (6 bases). The CDR3 contains 15 residues. Trimming pared 3 bases from V and 3 bases from J, leaving 14 bases between. The germline gives CDR1 SEHNR, CDR2 FQNEAQ (reference sequence).